This T cell receptor beta chain stems from a study of OX40 agonist ivuxolimab in advanced cancers. The wider study: Males comprised 70% to 90% of the group, whose mean age was about 61 years (range 23 to 79).

Patients were ineligible given autoimmune disease history or systemic immunosuppression. Clones were read by immunoSEQ multiplex PCR, and TCRdb kept only the in-frame ones, dropping some. Altogether approximately 60,000 clones are present, less than 95% being singletons, with the ten largest covering approximately 5.2%. Germline V lookup: CDR1 LNHNV, CDR2 YYDKDF (reference sequence). With 7 bases removed from V and 4 bases from J, the gap between germline ends came to 22 bases. The CDR3 is 16 amino acids. This clone appeared once. The source is an adult with an advanced solid tumor such as melanoma, head and neck, liver or kidney cancer. The sample here was CD4+ or CD8+ T cells sorted from blood, taken in a trial of the OX40 agonist ivuxolimab. This chain joins TRBV15 and TRBJ1-2; D possibly corresponds to TRBD1 (5 bases). The CDR3 nucleotides read TGTGCCACCACCACGGAAGAGGGGCCTCTCAGCTATGGCTACACCTTC. It is translated as CATTTEEGPLSYGYTF.